Listed below are T cell receptor beta chains from one sample, sequenced in a study of ipilimumab plus nivolumab after autologous stem cell transplantation. Only in-frame clones appear in the TCRdb table, and some are missing; sequencing was by immunoSEQ multiplex PCR. This sample yields about 84,000 clones, of which 83% are seen a single time; approximately 2.2% belongs to the top ten. Sequencing used PBMCs, obtained in a trial of ipilimumab plus nivolumab as post-transplant consolidation. The receptors were gathered from a male donor with diffuse large B-cell lymphoma. Each CDR3 is given with its conserved first and last residue. D genes are given only for firm matches. Only some rows state a clone size, as once, few, many or a class for expanded clones.

clone_size,j_call,d_call,v_call,cdr3_nt,cdr3_aa
once,TRBJ1-6,NA,TRBV5-4,TGTGCCAGCAGCCACGGACGGCAGGGCTACAATTCACCCCTCCACTTT,CASSHGRQGYNSPLHF
NA,TRBJ1-2,NA,TRBV27,TGTGCCAGCATGCCGGGCTACACCTTC,CASMPGYTF
NA,TRBJ2-2,NA,TRBV5-1,TGCGCCAGCAGCGCTAAGACGGAATACACCGGGGAGCTGTTTTTT,CASSAKTEYTGELFF
once,TRBJ2-7,NA,TRBV2,TGTGCCAGCAACGAGCAGGGCCCCGAGCAGTACTTC,CASNEQGPEQYF
NA,TRBJ2-3,TRBD2,TRBV7-6,TGTGCCAGCAGCTTAACCAGCGGGGGTCTGTCCCAAAGATCGGATACGCAGTATTTT,CASSLTSGGLSQRSDTQYF
NA,TRBJ2-2,NA,TRBV4-1,TGCGCCAGCAGCCAAGCCGGACTGAACACCGGGGAGCTGTTTTTT,CASSQAGLNTGELFF
NA,TRBJ1-1,NA,TRBV5-1,TGCGCCAGCAGCTTGACAGGGTGGGTCACTGAAGCTTTCTTT,CASSLTGWVTEAFF
NA,TRBJ2-3,NA,TRBV21-1,TGTGCCAGCACTACCGGGACTTTAGGGGATACGCAGTATTTT,CASTTGTLGDTQYF
few,TRBJ1-1,NA,TRBV5-4,TGTGCCAGCAGCTTCTCTTTCACTGAAGCTTTCTTT,CASSFSFTEAFF
NA,TRBJ2-1,NA,TRBV6-6,TGTGCCAGCACCCCAAGGGTTGGTGAGCAGTTCTTC,CASTPRVGEQFF
once,TRBJ2-1,NA,TRBV9,TGTGCCAGCAGCGTAGTAGGCGGGGGCATCTGGGATGAGCAGTTCTTC,CASSVVGGGIWDEQFF
NA,TRBJ1-4,TRBD1,TRBV2,TGTGCCAGCAGCGGACAGGGGGATGAAAAACTGTTTTTT,CASSGQGDEKLFF
NA,TRBJ2-2,TRBD1,TRBV7-6,TGTGCCAGCAGCGAAAACAGGGGGCTGACCGGGGAGCTGTTTTTT,CASSENRGLTGELFF
NA,TRBJ1-1,NA,TRBV7-2,TGTGCCAGCAGCTTAGATTTCCTGGGAGAAGCTTTCTTT,CASSLDFLGEAFF
NA,TRBJ1-3,NA,TRBV7-3,TGTGCCAGCAGCCTGCAGGCGGGAAACACCATATATTTT,CASSLQAGNTIYF
NA,TRBJ2-2,NA,TRBV7-6,TGTGCCAGCAGCTTAGTGGGGGACTCTCGCGTATACACCGGGGAGCTGTTTTTT,CASSLVGDSRVYTGELFF
NA,TRBJ2-1,TRBD1,TRBV5-1,TGCGCCAGCAGCTTGGGGACAGGGGGCTACAATGAGCAGTTCTTC,CASSLGTGGYNEQFF
NA,TRBJ1-3,TRBD1,TRBV6-5,TGTGCCAGCAGCAGGGGGCGGTCTGGAAACACCATATATTTT,CASSRGRSGNTIYF
NA,TRBJ2-7,TRBD1,TRBV5-5,TGTGCCAGCAGCTTGAATTGGGACAGTCCCTACGAGCAGTACTTC,CASSLNWDSPYEQYF
NA,TRBJ1-5,NA,TRBV6-5,TGTGCCAGCAGTTACTCGGGATCCAATCAGCCCCAGCATTTT,CASSYSGSNQPQHF
NA,TRBJ1-5,TRBD1,TRBV7-9,TGTGCCAGCAGCTGGGGACAGGCTGGTCAGCCCCAGCATTTT,CASSWGQAGQPQHF
few,TRBJ2-3,NA,TRBV5-1,TGCGCCAGCAGCTTTGTCGAGGGGGGAAGAAGCACAGATACGCAGTATTTT,CASSFVEGGRSTDTQYF
once,TRBJ2-5,NA,TRBV14,TGTGCCAGCAGCCCTCGACAGGGAGGGCGAGAGACCCAGTACTTC,CASSPRQGGRETQYF
NA,TRBJ2-3,TRBD2,TRBV6-6,TGTGCCAGCAGTTACTCGACTAGCGGCACAGATACGCAGTATTTT,CASSYSTSGTDTQYF
NA,TRBJ2-7,TRBD2,TRBV6-1,TGTGCCAGCAGTCCCCCGGGGGGCGAGCAGTACTTC,CASSPPGGEQYF
few,TRBJ1-6,TRBD1,TRBV6-4,TGTGCCAGCAGTGGACAGGGGGCCAATTCACCCCTCCACTTT,CASSGQGANSPLHF
NA,TRBJ1-1,NA,TRBV18,TGTGCCAGCTCCCGTACCGGGGGACCCATGAACACTGAAGCTTTCTTT,CASSRTGGPMNTEAFF
NA,TRBJ2-5,NA,TRBV7-7,TGTGCCAGCAGCTTAGCGGGGGGACTCCAAGAGACCCAGTACTTC,CASSLAGGLQETQYF
NA,TRBJ1-1,TRBD1,TRBV7-6,TGTGCCAGCAGCTTAGATAGGGGGCGAACTGAAGCTTTCTTT,CASSLDRGRTEAFF
NA,TRBJ2-7,TRBD1,TRBV9,TGTGCCAGCAGCCTAGCCGGGACAGGGGGTCGGGAGCAGTACTTC,CASSLAGTGGREQYF
NA,TRBJ2-3,NA,TRBV7-2,TGTGCCAGCAGCTTAGGGGGGCCCCCAGATACGCAGTATTTT,CASSLGGPPDTQYF
NA,TRBJ2-5,TRBD2,TRBV2,TGTGCCAGCAATAGACTAGCTCCCCAGGAGACCCAGTACTTC,CASNRLAPQETQYF
NA,TRBJ2-2,NA,TRBV2,TGTGCCAGCCGATCAACCGGGTTCGGGGAGCTGTTTTTT,CASRSTGFGELFF
NA,TRBJ2-5,TRBD2,TRBV14,TGTGCCAGCAGCCAAGATCGAGGGACTAGTGTATACTTC,CASSQDRGTSVYF
NA,TRBJ1-1,TRBD1,TRBV18,TGTGCCAGCTCTTTTCGGACAGGGCAGAACACTGAAGCTTTCTTT,CASSFRTGQNTEAFF
NA,TRBJ1-4,NA,TRBV18,TGTGCCAGCTCACCACCCAGAAACGGAGGCAATGAAAAACTGTTTTTT,CASSPPRNGGNEKLFF
NA,TRBJ1-2,NA,TRBV18,TGTGCCAGCTCACCTAGCTGGGACTTATATGGCTACACCTTC,CASSPSWDLYGYTF
NA,TRBJ1-2,NA,TRBV27,TGTGCCAGCAGTTTAGTAGGGAGGGCCCCCTATGGCTACACCTTC,CASSLVGRAPYGYTF
NA,TRBJ1-4,NA,TRBV30,TGTGCCTGGACCGCACGTCGGGGGACTAATGAAAAACTGTTTTTT,CAWTARRGTNEKLFF
NA,TRBJ1-2,NA,TRBV6-5,TGTGCCAGCAGTGACCCTAACTATGGCTACACCTTC,CASSDPNYGYTF
few,TRBJ1-5,NA,TRBV6-1,TGTGCCAGCAGTCCAGGGGCACCCCCCCAGCATTTT,CASSPGAPPQHF